This T cell receptor (beta chain) was sequenced during a study of cytomegalovirus exposure and HLA in healthy donors. Study as a whole: Of all 400 or so donors who were genotyped, roughly 85% belonged to the Caucasian-associated ancestry cluster.

This CDR3 is built from 13 residues. Germline CDR1 and CDR2: SGDLS and YYNGEE. V gave up 3 bases and J gave up 11 bases, with 16 bases separating them. Study-wide findings and caveats: HLA allele associations emerged for roughly 17,000 TCR beta sequences in a later analysis, at 0.05 false discovery rate.

The PCR used 60 Vbeta and 13 Jbeta primers. TCRdb keeps only in-frame clones here, not all; method: immunoSEQ multiplex PCR. Here the sample spans some 150,000 clones, 70% to 80% being singletons. Comments on this clone: Antigen specificity is unknown.

The material sequenced was PBMCs. The chain is built from TRBV9 and TRBJ2-3, with a weak D call TRBD2 (6 bases). The clonotype originates from a female donor in good health and CMV-seronegative. The CDR3 is CASSGRGTFWQYF. The CDR3 region has the DNA TGTGCCAGCAGCGGGAGGGGAACTTTTTGGCAGTATTTT.